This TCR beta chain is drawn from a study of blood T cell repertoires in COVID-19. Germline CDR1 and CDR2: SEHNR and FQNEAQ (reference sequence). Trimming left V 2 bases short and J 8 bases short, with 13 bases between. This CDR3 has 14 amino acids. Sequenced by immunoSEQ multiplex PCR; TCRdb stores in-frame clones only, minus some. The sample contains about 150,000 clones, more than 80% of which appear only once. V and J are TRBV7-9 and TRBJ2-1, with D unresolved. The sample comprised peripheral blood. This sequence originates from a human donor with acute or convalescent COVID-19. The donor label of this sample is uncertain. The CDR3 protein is CASSLNPRIDEQFF. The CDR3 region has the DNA TGTGCCAGCAGCTTAAACCCTAGAATTGATGAGCAGTTCTTC.